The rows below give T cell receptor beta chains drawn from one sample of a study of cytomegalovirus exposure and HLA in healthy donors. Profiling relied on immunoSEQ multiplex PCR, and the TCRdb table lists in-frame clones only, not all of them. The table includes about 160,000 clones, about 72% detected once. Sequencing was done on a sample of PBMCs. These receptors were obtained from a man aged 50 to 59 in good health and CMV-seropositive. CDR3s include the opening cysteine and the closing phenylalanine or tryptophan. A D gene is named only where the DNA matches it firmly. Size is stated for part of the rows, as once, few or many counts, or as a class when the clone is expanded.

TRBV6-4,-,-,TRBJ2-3,TGTGCCAGCAGTGACCAAGCAGGGAGCACAGATACGCAGTATTTT,CASSDQAGSTDTQYF
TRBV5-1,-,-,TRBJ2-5,TGCGCCAGCATCGCGGGGTTGGGTGAGACCCAGTACTTC,CASIAGLGETQYF
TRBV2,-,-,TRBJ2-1,TGTGCCAGCAGTGTTGGGGGGGGGCGCTCCTACAATGAGCAGTTCTTC,CASSVGGGRSYNEQFF
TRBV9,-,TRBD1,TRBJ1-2,TGTGCCAGCAGCCCAGGACAGGGCGACTATGGCTACACCTTC,CASSPGQGDYGYTF
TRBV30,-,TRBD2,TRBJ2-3,TGTGCCTGGAGGGGTCCCACAACTAGCGGGGACACAGATACGCAGTATTTT,CAWRGPTTSGDTDTQYF
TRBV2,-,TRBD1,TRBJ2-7,TGTGCCAGCAGAGGGGGACAGGGCTCCTACGAGCAGTACTTC,CASRGGQGSYEQYF
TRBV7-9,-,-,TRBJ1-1,TGTGCCAGCACCAAAGGGGCCACTGAAGCTTTCTTT,CASTKGATEAFF
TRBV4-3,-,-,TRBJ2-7,TGCGCCAGCAGCCAAGGACAGTACGAGCAGTACTTC,CASSQGQYEQYF
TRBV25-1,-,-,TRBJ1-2,TGTGCCAGCAGTGAATCAGCAGGGCGCCGCTATGGCTACACCTTC,CASSESAGRRYGYTF
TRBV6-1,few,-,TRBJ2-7,TGTGCCAGCAGTTGGGCGGGCCGCGAGCAGTACTTC,CASSWAGREQYF
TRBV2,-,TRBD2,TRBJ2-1,TGTGCCAGCAGTCCAACTGGGATCCACGGACTAGCGGGGCCTTGGGAGCAGTTCTTC,CASSPTGIHGLAGPWEQFF
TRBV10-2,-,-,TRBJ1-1,TGCGCCAGCAGTGAGACGGTGACTGAAGCTTTCTTT,CASSETVTEAFF
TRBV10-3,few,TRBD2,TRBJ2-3,TGTGCCATCAGTGAGGGGCGGGGGGGCACAGATACGCAGTATTTT,CAISEGRGGTDTQYF
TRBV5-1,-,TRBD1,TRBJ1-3,TGCGCCAGCAGCCAAATAGGACAGGGCCGCGGCACCATATATTTT,CASSQIGQGRGTIYF
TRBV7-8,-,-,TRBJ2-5,TGTGCCAGCAGCCTGCTGACTGGATACCAAGAGACCCAGTACTTC,CASSLLTGYQETQYF
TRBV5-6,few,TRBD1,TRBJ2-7,TGTGCCAGCAGCTTGGGGGACAGGGTGCAGTACTTC,CASSLGDRVQYF
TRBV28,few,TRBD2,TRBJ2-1,TGTGCCAGCAGCTCAACCGGGGGGGCCAGACATGAGCAGTTCTTC,CASSSTGGARHEQFF
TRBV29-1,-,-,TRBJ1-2,TGCAGCGTTGGGACAGTTCGTGGCTACACCTTC,CSVGTVRGYTF
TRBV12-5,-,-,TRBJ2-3,TGTGCTAGTGGTTTGGGGTCGAGCTCCACTAGCACAGATACGCAGTATTTT,CASGLGSSSTSTDTQYF
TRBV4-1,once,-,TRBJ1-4,TGCGCCAGCAGCCAAGATCGACAGGCGGGTTATGAAAAACTGTTTTTT,CASSQDRQAGYEKLFF
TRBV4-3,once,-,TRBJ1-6,TGCGCCAGCAGCCACAGACAGGATTCACCCCTCCACTTT,CASSHRQDSPLHF
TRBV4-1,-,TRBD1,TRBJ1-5,TGCGCCAGCAGCCAAGATGGAACAGGGGGTTGGCAGCCCCAGCATTTT,CASSQDGTGGWQPQHF
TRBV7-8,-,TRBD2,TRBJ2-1,TGTGCCAGCAGCTTAGAGGAACTAGCGGGCCCCTCCTACAATGAGCAGTTCTTC,CASSLEELAGPSYNEQFF
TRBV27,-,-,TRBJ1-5,TGTGCCAGCAGCCCGGGGGGTTTAAGCAATCAGCCCCAGCATTTT,CASSPGGLSNQPQHF
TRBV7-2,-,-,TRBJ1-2,TGTGCCAGCAGCTTAGACTGGAGCAGGGGCTATAACTATGGCTACACCTTC,CASSLDWSRGYNYGYTF
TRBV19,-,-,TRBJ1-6,TGTGCCAGTAGTAGGTCGCCCGGGACACTTTATAATTCACCCCTCCACTTT,CASSRSPGTLYNSPLHF
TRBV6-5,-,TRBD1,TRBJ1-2,TGTGCCAGCAGTTACTCTTCGACAGGGGTAATTAATGGCTACACCTTC,CASSYSSTGVINGYTF
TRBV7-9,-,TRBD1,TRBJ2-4,TGTGCCAGCAGCTCCAATCGACAGGGGTCATCATTGAACATTCAGTACTTC,CASSSNRQGSSLNIQYF
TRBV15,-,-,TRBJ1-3,TGTGCCACCAGCTCCCTACAGAAAAAGGCTGGAAACACCATATATTTT,CATSSLQKKAGNTIYF
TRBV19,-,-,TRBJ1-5,TGTGCCAGTAGTATAGTCCGGAATCAGCCCCAGCATTTT,CASSIVRNQPQHF
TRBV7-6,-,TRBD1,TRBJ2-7,TGTGCCAGCAGCTCAGACCCCCGACAGGGGGGCTACGAGCAGTACTTC,CASSSDPRQGGYEQYF
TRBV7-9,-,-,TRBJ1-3,TGTGCCAGCAGGTCTTACTCTGGAAACACCATATATTTT,CASRSYSGNTIYF
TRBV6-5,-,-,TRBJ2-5,TGTGCCAGCAGACCTATAGATCAGGTCCAAGAGACCCAGTACTTC,CASRPIDQVQETQYF